The 14 T cell receptor beta chains below come from one sample, sequenced in a study of response to subunit inactivated influenza vaccine. TCRdb reprocessed the RT-PCR reads with MiXCR, giving one entry per CDR3 protein. The sample carries roughly 500,000 distinct CDR3 sequences, under 30% recorded once. Another study also made use of these data, one on T cells expressing NK-cell markers. In that study: Template switching by 5'RACE with UMIs generated the TCR beta cDNA.

Here the sequenced sample was CD4+ T cells sorted from PBMCs, taken 11 to 12 days after vaccination. Receptor source: a man aged 45-65 years who received an inactivated influenza vaccine.

The chain joins TRBV19 to TRBJ2-2, with no clear D. CDR1 is LNHDA, CDR2 SQIVND, per germline (reference sequence). The CDR3 has 14 amino acids. The V and J ends lost 3 bases and 2 bases respectively, with 7 bases between them. The CDR3 nucleotides are TGTGCCAGTAGTATGGGTTACAACACCGGGGAGCTGTTTTTT. This sequence encodes CASSMGYNTGELFF.

The CDR3 spells CASSQEYGVYGYTF. Here the CDR3 DNA reads TGTGCCAGCAGCCAAGAGTACGGAGTCTATGGCTACACCTTC. The chain couples TRBV3-1 to TRBJ1-2; D gene uncertain. Germline CDR1 LGHDT, CDR2 YNNKEL (reference sequence). The CDR3 has 14 residues. Trimming took 0 bases from V and 4 from J, leaving 9 bases between them.

This clonotype was seen a handful of times. This chain uses TRBV20-1 with TRBJ2-6; D call uncertain. The CDR3 consists of 14 residues. Germline V gene lookup returns CDR1 DFQATT and CDR2 SNEGSKA (reference sequence). V gave up 0 bases and J gave up 2 bases, with 5 bases separating them. This chain's CDR3 is CSAREVAGANVLTF. In DNA, the CDR3 is TGCAGTGCTAGAGAAGTAGCTGGGGCCAACGTCCTGACTTTC.

This sequence joins TRBV7-2 and TRBJ2-7; D possibly corresponds to TRBD2 (5 bases). The CDR3 is 14 amino acids. V gave up 2 bases and J gave up 0 bases, with 8 bases separating them. The germline V gene encodes CDR1 SGHTA and CDR2 FQGNSA. The chain's CDR3 is CASSLWRVSYEQYF. The CDR3 bases are TGTGCCAGCAGCTTATGGCGGGTCTCCTACGAGCAGTACTTC.

This clonotype was found a few times. This chain joins TRBV7-9 and TRBJ1-1; D unresolved. Germline V CDR1 and CDR2: SEHNR, FQNEAQ (reference sequence). CDR3 length: 16 amino acids. Trimming removed 0 bases from V and 4 bases from J, with 15 bases in between. The CDR3 DNA is TGTGCCAGCAGCTTAGCAAGGCTTCGGGGAGGCACTGAAGCTTTCTTT. This translates into CASSLARLRGGTEAFF.

This clonotype occurred a few times. The genes are TRBV5-1 and TRBJ1-2, with 7 bases lining up with TRBD1. Germline values: CDR1 SGHRS, CDR2 YFSETQ. V trimming: 3 bases; J trimming: 0 bases; junction bases outside the gene matches: 2. CDR3 length: 14 residues. CDR3 nucleotides: TGCGCCAGCAGCTCCGACAGGGCTAACTATGGCTACACCTTC. It yields the protein CASSSDRANYGYTF. Using reference TRBV5-1 and TRBJ1-2 for the parts outside the CDR3, the full variable domain is KAGVTQTPRYLIKTRGQQVTLSCSPISGHRSVSWYQQTPGQGLQFLFEYFSETQRNKGNFPGRFSGRQFSNSRSEMNVSTLELGDSALYLCASSSDRANYGYTFGSGTRLTVV.

The V gene is TRBV7-2, the J gene TRBJ2-1, with D perhaps given as TRBD1 or TRBD2 (5 bases each). Germline CDR1 SGHTA, CDR2 FQGNSA. V was shortened by 5 bases and J by 8 bases, with 16 bases between the two germline ends. This CDR3 is built from 14 residues. CDR3 in DNA: TGTGCCAGCAGCATGACAGAACTAGGCTATGAGCAGTTCTTC. Amino acids: CASSMTELGYEQFF.

The CDR3 DNA reads TGTGCCAGCAGTGAAGTTAGCGGCGATGAGCAGTTCTTC. It encodes CASSEVSGDEQFF. The J gene is TRBJ2-1, the V gene TRBV2; a weak D match, TRBD2 (6 bases). Trimming shortened V by 1 base and J by 8 bases, and 9 bases separated the two germline ends. Germline CDR1 is SNHLY and CDR2 is FYNNEI. The length of the CDR3 is 13 residues.

This clonotype showed up many times. The DNA of the CDR3 is TGCGCCAGCAGCCAAGAAGTGCTAGCGGGAACAGATACGCAGTATTTT. Its translation is CASSQEVLAGTDTQYF. This chain joins TRBV4-3 and TRBJ2-3; 9 positions agree with TRBD2. Unmatched junction bases numbered 4, after V lost 0 bases and J lost 3 bases. The CDR3 has 16 amino acids. Germline CDR1 and CDR2: LGHNA and YSLEER.

The chain employs TRBV4-1 and TRBJ1-4; no clear D gene. The CDR3 has 15 amino acids. Per the germline V gene, CDR1 is MGHRA and CDR2 is YSYEKL. V shed 0 bases and J shed 6 bases, with 11 bases lying between them. CDR3 region: CASSQDQGYYEKLFF. The CDR3 bases are TGCGCCAGCAGCCAAGATCAAGGATATTATGAAAAACTGTTTTTT.

In its sample, this clonotype was seen a few times. This sequence joins TRBV20-1 and TRBJ2-7; 9 nucleotides agree with TRBD2. In germline, CDR1 is DFQATT, CDR2 SNEGSKA (reference sequence). CDR3 length: 18 residues. The ends lost 3 bases at V and 2 bases at J; junction bases unmatched: 17. CDR3 sequence (DNA): TGCAGTGCTAGGGGGACCTGGGGTAAGCGGGGGGCTACCTACGAGCAGTACTTC. It is translated as CSARGTWGKRGATYEQYF.

In its sample, this clonotype was seen a few times. The rearrangement joins TRBV12-3 or TRBV12-4 to TRBJ1-2; the D gene is possibly TRBD1 (5 bases). The CDR3 loop spans 13 amino acids. With 2 bases removed from V and 3 bases from J, the gap between germline ends came to 7 bases. The CDR3 DNA reads as TGTGCCAGCAGTTTACGGGGCCACTATGGCTACACCTTC. Translation gives CASSLRGHYGYTF.

The chain combines TRBV29-1 with TRBJ1-1, with D uncertain. The V gene lost 7 bases and the J gene lost 2 bases, with 11 bases spanning the gap. Germline values: CDR1 SQVTM, CDR2 ANQGSEA. CDR3 length: 12 amino acids. The CDR3 coding sequence is TGCAGCGGGGCCCAGGCAAACACTGAAGCTTTCTTT. It is translated as CSGAQANTEAFF.

This clonotype has a handful of counts. The genes are TRBV10-3 and TRBJ1-4; 9 positions match TRBD1. Trimming took 4 bases from V and 11 from J; bases not matched to a gene: 2. Germline CDR1 ENHRY, CDR2 SYGVKD. The CDR3 contains 12 residues. CDR3 coding DNA: TGTGCCATCAGTGGGGACAGGGACAAACTGTTTTTT. Translation gives CAISGDRDKLFF.